The rows below give T cell receptor beta chains drawn from one sample of a study of OX40 agonist ivuxolimab in advanced cancers. The method was immunoSEQ multiplex PCR; TCRdb's version includes in-frame clones alone and lacks a portion of them. Of about 150,000 clones in the sample, just over 90% are singletons; the top ten hold under 1.3%. Sequenced here: CD4+ or CD8+ T cells sorted from blood, sampled in a trial of the OX40 agonist ivuxolimab. The receptors here all came from an adult with an advanced solid tumor such as melanoma, head and neck, liver or kidney cancer. The CDR3 runs from the conserved cysteine through the conserved F or W. The D gene is left open where the match is weak. Not every row has a clone size; where given, it reads once, few, many or a size class.

CDR3 protein: CASSTRDIGQTQYF
CDR3 DNA: TGTGCCAGTAGTACACGGGACATAGGACAGACCCAGTACTTC
D gene: NA
clone size: NA
V gene: TRBV19
J gene: TRBJ2-5

CDR3 protein: CATSSSSYSGNTIYF
CDR3 DNA: NA
D gene: NA
clone size: NA
V gene: TRBV15
J gene: TRBJ1-3

CDR3 protein: CASSEYKGRGYEQYF
CDR3 DNA: TGTGCCAGCAGTGAATATAAGGGGAGAGGCTACGAGCAGTACTTC
D gene: NA
clone size: NA
V gene: TRBV25-1
J gene: TRBJ2-7

CDR3 protein: CASSLSQANTGELFF
CDR3 DNA: TGTGCCAGCAGCTTGTCCCAAGCGAACACCGGGGAGCTGTTTTTT
D gene: NA
clone size: NA
V gene: TRBV5-4
J gene: TRBJ2-2

CDR3 protein: CASSTQAFSSGNTIYF
CDR3 DNA: TGTGCCAGCAGCACACAGGCGTTTTCCTCCGGAAACACCATATATTTT
D gene: NA
clone size: NA
V gene: TRBV7-9
J gene: TRBJ1-3

CDR3 protein: CAWAKNTEAFF
CDR3 DNA: TGTGCCTGGGCCAAGAACACTGAAGCTTTCTTT
D gene: NA
clone size: NA
V gene: TRBV30
J gene: TRBJ1-1

CDR3 protein: CAWTLQAGVIYEQYF
CDR3 DNA: TGTGCCTGGACCTTACAAGCGGGAGTTATCTACGAGCAGTACTTC
D gene: TRBD2
clone size: NA
V gene: TRBV30
J gene: TRBJ2-7

CDR3 protein: CASGVGALFSDEQYF
CDR3 DNA: TGTGCCAGCGGTGTGGGGGCATTATTTTCTGACGAGCAGTACTTC
D gene: NA
clone size: NA
V gene: TRBV6-5
J gene: TRBJ2-7

CDR3 protein: CASSEGSSQETQYF
CDR3 DNA: TGTGCCAGCAGTGAGGGTTCGTCTCAAGAGACCCAGTACTTC
D gene: NA
clone size: NA
V gene: TRBV6-1
J gene: TRBJ2-5

CDR3 protein: CASSVDAGTITNEKLFF
CDR3 DNA: TGTGCCAGCAGCGTAGATGCCGGGACCATAACTAATGAAAAACTGTTTTTT
D gene: NA
clone size: once
V gene: TRBV9
J gene: TRBJ1-4

CDR3 protein: CASSLEYGSYEQYF
CDR3 DNA: TGTGCCAGCAGCTTGGAGTACGGGTCCTACGAGCAGTACTTC
D gene: NA
clone size: NA
V gene: TRBV5-4
J gene: TRBJ2-7

CDR3 protein: CASRAGLAGRMSSSYNEQFF
CDR3 DNA: TGTGCCAGTAGGGCGGGACTAGCGGGAAGAATGTCGAGTTCCTACAATGAGCAGTTCTTC
D gene: TRBD2
clone size: NA
V gene: TRBV19
J gene: TRBJ2-1

CDR3 protein: CASSLDLWGEQFF
CDR3 DNA: TGTGCCAGCAGTTTAGACTTATGGGGTGAGCAGTTCTTC
D gene: NA
clone size: NA
V gene: TRBV28
J gene: TRBJ2-1

CDR3 protein: CASRYRTGEAFF
CDR3 DNA: TGTGCCAGCAGGTACAGGACAGGGGAAGCTTTCTTT
D gene: TRBD1
clone size: few
V gene: TRBV2
J gene: TRBJ1-1

CDR3 protein: CASISVFEGAGGYTF
CDR3 DNA: TGTGCCAGCATCAGCGTTTTTGAGGGGGCAGGTGGCTACACCTTC
D gene: TRBD1
clone size: NA
V gene: TRBV6-5
J gene: TRBJ1-2

CDR3 protein: CASSHGIGGGAYEQYF
CDR3 DNA: TGTGCCAGCAGCCACGGAATTGGCGGGGGGGCCTACGAGCAGTACTTC
D gene: TRBD2
clone size: NA
V gene: TRBV7-9
J gene: TRBJ2-7

CDR3 protein: CASSRRLKRRAKNIQYF
CDR3 DNA: TGCGCCAGCAGCCGCAGACTTAAGCGGAGAGCCAAAAACATTCAGTACTTC
D gene: NA
clone size: few
V gene: TRBV4-3
J gene: TRBJ2-4

CDR3 protein: CASSTTGGWTEAFF
CDR3 DNA: TGTGCCAGCAGTACTACAGGGGGCTGGACTGAAGCTTTCTTT
D gene: TRBD1
clone size: NA
V gene: TRBV2
J gene: TRBJ1-1

CDR3 protein: CATWGQGNSPLHF
CDR3 DNA: TGTGCCACGTGGGGACAGGGAAATTCACCCCTCCACTTT
D gene: TRBD1
clone size: NA
V gene: TRBV27
J gene: TRBJ1-6

CDR3 protein: CASRITGITTDTQYF
CDR3 DNA: TGTGCCAGCAGGATTACAGGGATTACCACAGATACGCAGTATTTT
D gene: NA
clone size: NA
V gene: TRBV6-6
J gene: TRBJ2-3

CDR3 protein: CATSRDPGQINYGYTF
CDR3 DNA: TGTGCCACCAGCAGAGACCCGGGACAGATTAACTATGGCTACACCTTC
D gene: TRBD1
clone size: NA
V gene: TRBV15
J gene: TRBJ1-2

CDR3 protein: CASSPRMGAGGPLEQYF
CDR3 DNA: TGTGCCAGCAGCCCCCGGATGGGTGCGGGGGGGCCTCTCGAGCAGTACTTC
D gene: TRBD2
clone size: NA
V gene: TRBV7-2
J gene: TRBJ2-7

CDR3 protein: CASSSSGGPGGTQYF
CDR3 DNA: TGTGCCAGCAGTTCCAGCGGGGGGCCGGGGGGGACCCAGTACTTC
D gene: TRBD2
clone size: NA
V gene: TRBV6-6
J gene: TRBJ2-5

CDR3 protein: CASSLSPGGEETQYF
CDR3 DNA: TGCGCCAGCAGCTTGTCGCCGGGAGGGGAAGAGACCCAGTACTTC
D gene: TRBD2
clone size: NA
V gene: TRBV5-1
J gene: TRBJ2-5

CDR3 protein: CASSVYGEQYF
CDR3 DNA: TGTGCCAGCAGTGTTTATGGGGAGCAGTACTTC
D gene: NA
clone size: NA
V gene: TRBV6-5
J gene: TRBJ2-7